A selection of T cell receptor beta chains follows, all from one sample in a study of identifying expanded T cells in peripheral blood. Using immunoSEQ multiplex PCR, the repertoire was profiled, and TCRdb retains in-frame clones only, with some absent. The table includes tens of thousands of clones, over 75% detected once. Sequenced input: blood. The origin of the receptors is a person aged 18 to 75 in good health. CDR3s include the opening cysteine and the closing phenylalanine or tryptophan. D genes are given only for firm matches. The size field is filled for only some rows; it gives once, few, many or a size class.

d_call	j_call	clone_size	v_call	cdr3_nt	cdr3_aa
.	TRBJ2-5	.	TRBV30	TGTGCCTGGAGTCCTCAGAAGGGGACCCAGTACTTC	CAWSPQKGTQYF
.	TRBJ1-3	.	TRBV19	TGTGCCAGTAGGCAAGGGGGGAACTCTGGAAACACCATATATTTT	CASRQGGNSGNTIYF
.	TRBJ1-2	.	TRBV5-5	TGTGCCAGCAGCTGGAAGATATCCGACAATTGGGAAGGAGGCTACACCTTC	CASSWKISDNWEGGYTF
.	TRBJ2-5	.	TRBV4-2	TGTGCCAGCAGCCAAGGACCTCCGGACAGTAAACAAGAGACCCAGTACTTC	CASSQGPPDSKQETQYF
.	TRBJ2-1	.	TRBV12-5	TGTGCTAGTGGTCCGGGACAACTGAGCTCCTACAATGAGCAGTTCTTC	CASGPGQLSSYNEQFF
.	TRBJ1-2	.	TRBV7-2	TGTGCCAGCAGCTTATTTCTCGACGGCTACACCTTC	CASSLFLDGYTF
.	TRBJ1-2	.	TRBV18	TGTGCCAGCTCACCACCGAACAACGCTAACTATGGCTACACCTTC	CASSPPNNANYGYTF
.	TRBJ2-1	.	TRBV7-9	TGTGCCAGCAGCTTAGGAAGGGACAATGAGCAGTTCTTC	CASSLGRDNEQFF
TRBD1	TRBJ1-4	.	TRBV27	TGTGCCAGCAGGCCACAGGGGATCCCTAATGAAAAACTGTTTTTT	CASRPQGIPNEKLFF
TRBD2	TRBJ2-3	once	TRBV7-2	TGTGCCAGCAGCTTTGGAGTGGGCGGGAGGGCCGGCACAGATACGCAGTATTTT	CASSFGVGGRAGTDTQYF
.	TRBJ2-7	once	TRBV5-1	TGCGCCAGCAAGGCCCGGGCGGGGGCCTCTTACGAGCAGTACTTC	CASKARAGASYEQYF
TRBD1	TRBJ2-5	once	TRBV25-1	TGTGCCAGCAGTGACACAGGGGGCTGGGAGACCCAGTACTTC	CASSDTGGWETQYF
TRBD1	TRBJ1-1	.	TRBV18	TGTGCCAGCTCACTATACCCAGGGGGCGCCAGGGAAGCTTTCTTT	CASSLYPGGAREAFF
.	TRBJ1-2	.	TRBV6-1	TGTGCCAGCAGCGACGGACAGCATGGTGGCTACACCTTC	CASSDGQHGGYTF
TRBD1	TRBJ1-1	few	TRBV4-2	TGTGCCAGCAGCCATACCGGGACAGAGGAAGCTTTCTTT	CASSHTGTEEAFF
.	TRBJ1-2	.	TRBV1	TGCGCCAGCAGCCAAGGCACTAACTATGGCTACACCTTC	CASSQGTNYGYTF
.	TRBJ2-7	.	TRBV29-1	TGCAGCGTCCCTGACGGGGGCTCCTACGAGCAGTACTTC	CSVPDGGSYEQYF
TRBD1	TRBJ1-2	.	TRBV7-9	TGTGCCAGCAGCTTAGTTCTGACAGGGAGGAGATCGCTATATGGCTACACCTTC	CASSLVLTGRRSLYGYTF
.	TRBJ1-1	.	TRBV19	TGTGCCAGTGGTCCCCTTCGACAGATGAACACTGAAGCTTTCTTT	CASGPLRQMNTEAFF
.	TRBJ2-1	.	TRBV19	TGTGCCAGTAGTGGCACTGGTTACAATGAGCAGTTCTTC	CASSGTGYNEQFF
.	TRBJ1-1	.	TRBV10-1	TGCGCCAGTTCCGTTGGGCGGAAGGACACTGAAGCTTTCTTT	CASSVGRKDTEAFF
.	TRBJ1-2	.	TRBV4-1	TGCGCCAGCAGCCAAGTCCGGGGACATGTTCCTTTTAACTATGGCTACACCTTC	CASSQVRGHVPFNYGYTF
.	TRBJ1-2	once	TRBV13	TGTGCCAGCAGCTTTTCCCGAAGGGGCCGCGGCGGCTACACCTTC	CASSFSRRGRGGYTF
TRBD1	TRBJ2-5	.	TRBV2	TGTGCCAGCATGACAGGGAACAACCAAGAGACCCAGTACTTC	CASMTGNNQETQYF
TRBD1	TRBJ2-4	.	TRBV6-5	TGTGCCAGCAGTTACCTCGGGACAGCTGCCAAAAACATTCAGTACTTC	CASSYLGTAAKNIQYF
.	TRBJ1-3	once	TRBV7-9	TGTGCCAGCAGCTTAGAGGTTTCACGGTCCTCTGGAAACACCATATATTTT	CASSLEVSRSSGNTIYF
.	TRBJ1-1	.	TRBV30	TGTGCCTGGAGTGTAGGAATGAACACTGAAGCTTTCTTT	CAWSVGMNTEAFF
TRBD2	TRBJ2-4	.	TRBV5-1	TGCGCCAGCAGCTTGGGGGGGACTACTGGGGACATTCAGTACTTC	CASSLGGTTGDIQYF
.	TRBJ2-5	.	TRBV2	TGTGCCAGCAGAAGGGACGGTTCGTTTGTGACCCAGTACTTC	CASRRDGSFVTQYF
.	TRBJ2-7	many	TRBV7-2	TGTGCCAGCAGCTTAAGAGTGATCGGCGAGCAGTACTTC	CASSLRVIGEQYF
.	TRBJ1-2	.	TRBV7-9	TGTGCCAGCAGCCCCGAGGGGCAGGGTGACTATGGCTACACCTTC	CASSPEGQGDYGYTF
.	TRBJ2-5	.	TRBV30	TGTGCCTGGGGGACCGGAAGGGACCTCCCTGGGGAGACCCAGTACTTC	CAWGTGRDLPGETQYF
TRBD1	TRBJ2-6	.	TRBV10-2	TGCGCCAGCAGTGGTAACAGGGGATATGGGGCCAACGTCCTGACTTTC	CASSGNRGYGANVLTF
.	TRBJ1-3	.	TRBV18	TGTGCCAGCTCACCAAATGACTTTTCTGGAAACACCATATATTTT	CASSPNDFSGNTIYF
.	TRBJ2-1	.	TRBV4-2	TGTGCCAGCAGCCAGGGGGGCGGGAGTTTGAATGAGCAGTTCTTC	CASSQGGGSLNEQFF
TRBD2	TRBJ2-7	.	TRBV7-2	TGTGCCAGCAGTCCGGCCGGGACTAGTCTCGGCGAGCAGTACTTC	CASSPAGTSLGEQYF
.	TRBJ1-1	.	TRBV2	TGTGCCGGCAGTGAATTTTGGGGGGGAGATACTGAAGCTTTCTTT	CAGSEFWGGDTEAFF
TRBD2	TRBJ2-1	.	TRBV11-3	TGTGCCAGCACCTTCTGGGGGGGGTACAATGAGCAGTTCTTC	CASTFWGGYNEQFF
.	TRBJ1-1	.	TRBV29-1	TGCAGCGTTCTACCACAGGGAGGAGGTACTGAAGCTTTCTTT	CSVLPQGGGTEAFF
TRBD1	TRBJ2-5	.	TRBV6-1	TGTGCCAGCAGTCGGACAGGGCTTGAGACCCAGTACTTC	CASSRTGLETQYF
TRBD1	TRBJ1-1	.	TRBV6-6	TGTGCCAGCATTTCCACAGGGGGAACTGAAGCTTTCTTT	CASISTGGTEAFF